A selection of T cell receptor beta chains follows, all from one sample in a study of radiation and T cells in renal cell carcinoma. Method: immunoSEQ multiplex PCR; TCRdb's copy keeps in-frame clones and lacks some. This table has about 49,000 clones, less than 85% appearing once. The source material was blood, sampled from a patient whose treatment included radiotherapy and nephrectomy. These receptors all come from a woman in her sixties or seventies with renal cell carcinoma. Both conserved end residues are part of each CDR3. A D gene is named only where the DNA matches it firmly.

CDR3aa: CASSYEGGEVYNEQFF
v_gene: TRBV5-6
j_gene: TRBJ2-1
len: 16
d_gene: -

CDR3aa: CSVEWGEGSEAFF
v_gene: TRBV29-1
j_gene: TRBJ1-1
len: 13
d_gene: -

CDR3aa: CASSRLSWVQYF
v_gene: TRBV14
j_gene: TRBJ2-7
len: 12
d_gene: -

CDR3aa: CASSETPLVTDTQYF
v_gene: TRBV2
j_gene: TRBJ2-3
len: 15
d_gene: -

CDR3aa: CASSRTGGRTDTQYF
v_gene: TRBV5-6
j_gene: TRBJ2-3
len: 15
d_gene: TRBD2

CDR3aa: CAIRRDRGRNEQFF
v_gene: TRBV10-3
j_gene: TRBJ2-1
len: 14
d_gene: TRBD1

CDR3aa: CASSEAFRGNQPQHF
v_gene: TRBV2
j_gene: TRBJ1-5
len: 15
d_gene: -

CDR3aa: CASSLEVQSYEQYF
v_gene: TRBV7-9
j_gene: TRBJ2-7
len: 14
d_gene: -

CDR3aa: CASRSRAGAYNEQFF
v_gene: TRBV6-5
j_gene: TRBJ2-1
len: 15
d_gene: TRBD2

CDR3aa: CASWGGQANEKLFF
v_gene: TRBV2
j_gene: TRBJ1-4
len: 14
d_gene: TRBD1

CDR3aa: CASRLRGGYTF
v_gene: TRBV6-5
j_gene: TRBJ1-2
len: 11
d_gene: -

CDR3aa: CASSEGGSGSYEQYF
v_gene: TRBV2
j_gene: TRBJ2-7
len: 15
d_gene: -

CDR3aa: CASSSFGRGDTEAFF
v_gene: TRBV5-1
j_gene: TRBJ1-1
len: 15
d_gene: -

CDR3aa: CASRGLAGSYEQYF
v_gene: TRBV2
j_gene: TRBJ2-7
len: 14
d_gene: TRBD2

CDR3aa: CASSIDLGTHHPHEQYF
v_gene: TRBV19
j_gene: TRBJ2-7
len: 17
d_gene: -

CDR3aa: CASRQLAGGTDTQYF
v_gene: TRBV19
j_gene: TRBJ2-3
len: 15
d_gene: TRBD2

CDR3aa: CTSSQGSRGKETQYF
v_gene: TRBV1
j_gene: TRBJ2-5
len: 15
d_gene: -

CDR3aa: CASHPRQGTDTQYF
v_gene: TRBV5-5
j_gene: TRBJ2-3
len: 14
d_gene: -

CDR3aa: CATLGQGSSGANVLTF
v_gene: TRBV10-3
j_gene: TRBJ2-6
len: 16
d_gene: TRBD1

CDR3aa: CASSLAGAVAGELFF
v_gene: TRBV13
j_gene: TRBJ2-2
len: 15
d_gene: -

CDR3aa: CASSLGLAGTYNEQFF
v_gene: TRBV5-5
j_gene: TRBJ2-1
len: 16
d_gene: TRBD2

CDR3aa: CASSFGTGNPEQFF
v_gene: TRBV5-5
j_gene: TRBJ2-1
len: 14
d_gene: TRBD1

CDR3aa: CISESNTGELFF
v_gene: TRBV6-5
j_gene: TRBJ2-2
len: 12
d_gene: -

CDR3aa: CASSLGGTSTETQYF
v_gene: TRBV5-1
j_gene: TRBJ2-5
len: 15
d_gene: TRBD2

CDR3aa: CASSLGTSGASTDTQYF
v_gene: TRBV7-9
j_gene: TRBJ2-3
len: 17
d_gene: TRBD2

CDR3aa: CATGRERSEQYF
v_gene: TRBV10-3
j_gene: TRBJ2-7
len: 12
d_gene: TRBD2

CDR3aa: CASSLEGYSNTEAFF
v_gene: TRBV5-1
j_gene: TRBJ1-1
len: 15
d_gene: -

CDR3aa: CSASQETQYF
v_gene: TRBV20-1
j_gene: TRBJ2-5
len: 10
d_gene: -

CDR3aa: CASSTYTSGYTF
v_gene: TRBV19
j_gene: TRBJ1-2
len: 12
d_gene: -

CDR3aa: CASSGSGIQETQYF
v_gene: TRBV7-9
j_gene: TRBJ2-5
len: 14
d_gene: TRBD2

CDR3aa: CASSFGVLGYGYTF
v_gene: TRBV27
j_gene: TRBJ1-2
len: 14
d_gene: -

CDR3aa: CASSSGTGGYEQYF
v_gene: TRBV11-1
j_gene: TRBJ2-7
len: 14
d_gene: TRBD1

CDR3aa: CASSQGQGATNEKLFF
v_gene: TRBV15
j_gene: TRBJ1-4
len: 16
d_gene: TRBD1